The T cell receptor (beta chain) under discussion was sequenced for a study of T cell changes during pregnancy in multiple sclerosis. The data were produced by immunoSEQ multiplex PCR, yet TCRdb's version contains in-frame clones alone and is incomplete. The repertoire holds more than 95,000 clones, with about 94% as singletons. Germline CDR1 reads DFQATT; CDR2 reads SNEGSKA (reference sequence). V was cut by 5 bases and J by 5 bases, with 10 bases left in between. The CDR3 spans 11 residues. The receptor comes from a female donor with multiple sclerosis, enrolled in a pregnancy study. The V and J genes are TRBV20-1 and TRBJ2-7; D is perhaps TRBD1 (5 bases). Sequences were derived from peripheral blood, sampled after pregnancy. CDR3 in DNA: TGCAGTGCTTCCTTAGGGGACGAGCAGTACTTC. As protein: CSASLGDEQYF.